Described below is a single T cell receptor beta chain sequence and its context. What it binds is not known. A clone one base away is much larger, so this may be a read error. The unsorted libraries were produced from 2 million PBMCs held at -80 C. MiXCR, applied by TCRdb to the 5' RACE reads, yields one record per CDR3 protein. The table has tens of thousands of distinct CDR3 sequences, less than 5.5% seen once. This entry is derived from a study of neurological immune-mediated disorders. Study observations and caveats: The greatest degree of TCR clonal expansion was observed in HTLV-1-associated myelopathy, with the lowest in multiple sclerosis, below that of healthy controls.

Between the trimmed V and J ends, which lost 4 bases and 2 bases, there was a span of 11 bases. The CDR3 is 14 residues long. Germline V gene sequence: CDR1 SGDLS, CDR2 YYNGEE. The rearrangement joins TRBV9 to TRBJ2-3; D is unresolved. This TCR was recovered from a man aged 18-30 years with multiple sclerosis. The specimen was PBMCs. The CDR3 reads CASSLGKVTDTQYF. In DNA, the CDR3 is TGTGCCAGCAGCTTGGGAAAGGTCACAGATACGCAGTATTTT.